The clone carrying this TCR beta chain showed up just a few times. Antigen: not known. The assay that was used to sequence DNA from cultured CD4+ T cells was the Oncomine TCR Beta short-read assay. The source of extracted genomic DNA was cultured CD4+ T cells. MiXCR, applied by TCRdb to the PCR reads, yields one record per CDR3 protein. The repertoire consists of 11,000 or so distinct CDR3 sequences, with about 53% occurring once and the leading ten covering 10%. This entry belongs to a study of vaccination and CD4 T cells after COVID-19. The treatment: 10-day PBMC culture with coronavirus spike peptide pools or control peptides (ViraFEST assay). The CDR3 is 16 amino acids. Germline CDR1 MNHEY, CDR2 SMNVEV (reference sequence). V lost 4 bases and J lost 10, with 20 bases in between.

This TCR derives from a human donor who had recovered from COVID-19. The chain couples TRBV27 to TRBJ1-6, with D possibly being TRBD1 (5 bases). The source material was CD4+ T cells from blood, cultured in vitro. The CDR3 is CASSSNPGRASSPLHF. In nucleotides, the CDR3 is TGTGCCAGCAGTTCGAACCCCGGCAGGGCTTCCTCACCCCTCCACTTT.